These 6 T cell receptor beta chains share one sample of origin, sequenced in a study of CD8+CD57+ T cells in acquired aplastic anemia. The use of genomic DNA as template underpinned the TCR beta VDJ and CDR3 profiling. TCRdb reprocessed the reads with MiXCR, giving one entry per CDR3 protein. The sample shows approximately 200,000 distinct CDR3 sequences, 40% to 60% of them seen only once. Patients sequenced had flow cytometry evidence of CD8+CD57+ cell expansion. Sequenced input: sorted CD4+, CD8+, or CD8+CD57+ T cells (not recorded which) from PBMCs. The receptors originated from a human donor with aplastic anemia.

This chain uses TRBV19 with TRBJ1-2; TRBD1 agrees at 8 bases. V gave up 4 bases and J gave up 7 bases; unmatched junction bases: 14. CDR1 is LNHDA, CDR2 SQIVND, per germline (reference sequence). The CDR3 runs 16 residues. The CDR3 DNA reads TGTGCCAGTAGTACCTCCAGGGACAGGCCCGTGGTTGGCTACACCTTC. Its protein product is CASSTSRDRPVVGYTF.

Details on this clonotype: A much larger clone lies a single base off, so this may be a read error. The chain joins TRBV10-3 to TRBJ1-1; possibly TRBD1 for D (5 bases). V lost 4 bases and J lost 1, with 7 bases in between. CDR3 length equals 13 residues. Germline V gene lookup returns CDR1 ENHRY and CDR2 SYGVKD. As DNA, the CDR3 is TGTGCCATCAGTGCAGGGAAGAACACTGAAGCTTTCTTT. Translation: CAISAGKNTEAFF.

The chain joins TRBV7-9 to TRBJ2-1; 7 nucleotides align to TRBD1. The CDR3 spans 15 residues. Per the germline V gene, CDR1 is SEHNR and CDR2 is FQNEAQ (reference sequence). Germline trimming cut 8 bases from V and 6 bases from J; bases unmatched to any gene: 13. CDR3 sequence reads: CASAVPGQLSNEQFF. The CDR3 DNA reads TGTGCCAGCGCCGTTCCGGGACAGCTCTCCAATGAGCAGTTCTTC.

This clonotype was seen repeatedly, ten times or more. This chain connects TRBV7-3 to TRBJ1-1; D not certain. V was cut by 5 bases and J by 0 bases, with 19 bases left in between. The CDR3 has 17 residues. From germline, CDR1 is SGHTA and CDR2 FQGTGA. The CDR3 DNA reads TGTGCCAGCAGCCCCTCGGGGAGGAACCCTTTGAACACTGAAGCTTTCTTT. This translates into CASSPSGRNPLNTEAFF.

This chain's CDR3 is CASSYSDGSSTDTQYF. The DNA for the CDR3 is TGTGCCAGCAGCTATTCGGACGGTTCTAGCACAGATACGCAGTATTTT. This chain links TRBV3-1 with TRBJ2-3; D is ambiguous. CDR1 and CDR2 from the germline V gene are LGHDT and YNNKEL (reference sequence). The V gene lost 5 bases and the J gene lost 0 bases, with 15 bases spanning the gap. The CDR3 is 16 residues long.

This clonotype has only a few counts. A clone one base away is much larger, so this may be a read error. The genes are TRBV7-2 and TRBJ1-6, with 9 bases identical to TRBD1. This CDR3 contains 15 residues. Trimming cost V 2 bases and J 11 bases; bases outside gene matches: 7. Germline V gene sequence: CDR1 SGHTA, CDR2 FQGNSA. DNA of the CDR3: TGTGCCAGCAGCTTATTACAGGGGGCCGATCCACCCCTCCACTTT. Amino acids: CASSLLQGADPPLHF. The entire variable domain, with the rest obtained from reference TRBV7-2 and TRBJ1-6, is as follows: GAGVSQSPSNKVTEKGKDVELRCDPISGHTALYWYRQSLGQGLEFLIYFQGNSAPDKSGLPSDRFSAERTGGSVSTLTIQRTQQEDSAVYLCASSLLQGADPPLHFGNGTRLTVT.